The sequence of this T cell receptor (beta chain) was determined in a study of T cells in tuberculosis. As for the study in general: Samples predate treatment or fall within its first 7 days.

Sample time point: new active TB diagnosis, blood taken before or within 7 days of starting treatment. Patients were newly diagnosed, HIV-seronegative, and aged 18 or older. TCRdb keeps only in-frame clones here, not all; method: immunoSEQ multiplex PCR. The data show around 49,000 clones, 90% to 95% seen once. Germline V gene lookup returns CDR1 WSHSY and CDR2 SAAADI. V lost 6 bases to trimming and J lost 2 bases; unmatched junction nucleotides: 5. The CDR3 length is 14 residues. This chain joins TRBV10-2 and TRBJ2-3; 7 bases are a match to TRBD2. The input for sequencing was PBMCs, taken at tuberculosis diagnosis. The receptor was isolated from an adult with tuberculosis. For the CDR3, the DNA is TGCGCCAGCAGGACTACTAGCGCCACAGATACGCAGTATTTT. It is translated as CASRTTSATDTQYF.